This TCR beta chain was identified in a study of blood T cell repertoires in COVID-19. Study details: Both acute and convalescent COVID-19 samples were obtained from the United States, Italy and Spain.

The data were produced by immunoSEQ multiplex PCR, yet TCRdb's version contains in-frame clones alone and is incomplete. This table holds 35,000 to 50,000 clones, approximately 80% found once. The sequenced sample consisted of peripheral blood. This receptor was taken from a man aged 45 to 65 with active or convalescent COVID-19.

CDR3 sequence (DNA): TGCGCCAGCAGCCAAGATGGGAGGCCTCAAGAGACCCAGTACTTC. Its translation is CASSQDGRPQETQYF. The rearrangement uses TRBV4-1 and TRBJ2-5; D is possibly TRBD2 (6 bases). V gave up 0 bases and J gave up 2 bases, with 10 bases separating them. There are 15 residues in the CDR3. CDR1 is MGHRA, CDR2 YSYEKL, per germline.